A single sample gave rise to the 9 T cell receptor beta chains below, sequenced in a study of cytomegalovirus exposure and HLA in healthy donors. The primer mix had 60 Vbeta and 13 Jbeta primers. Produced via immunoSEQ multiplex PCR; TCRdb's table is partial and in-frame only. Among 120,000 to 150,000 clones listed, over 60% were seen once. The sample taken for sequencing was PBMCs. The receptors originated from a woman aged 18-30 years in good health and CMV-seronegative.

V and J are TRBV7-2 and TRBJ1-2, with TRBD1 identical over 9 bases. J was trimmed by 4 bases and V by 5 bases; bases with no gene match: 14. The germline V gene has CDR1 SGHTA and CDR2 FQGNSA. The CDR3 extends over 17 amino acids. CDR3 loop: CASSRPQTGQGAYGYTF. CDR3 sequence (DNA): TGTGCCAGCAGCCGACCGCAAACGGGACAGGGAGCCTATGGCTACACCTTC.

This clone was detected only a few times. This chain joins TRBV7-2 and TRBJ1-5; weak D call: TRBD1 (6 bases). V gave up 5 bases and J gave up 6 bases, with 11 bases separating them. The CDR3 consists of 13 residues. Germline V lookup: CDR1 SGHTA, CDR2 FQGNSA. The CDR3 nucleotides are TGTGCCAGCAGCCCACGGACAGTTCAGCCCCAGCATTTT. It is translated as CASSPRTVQPQHF.

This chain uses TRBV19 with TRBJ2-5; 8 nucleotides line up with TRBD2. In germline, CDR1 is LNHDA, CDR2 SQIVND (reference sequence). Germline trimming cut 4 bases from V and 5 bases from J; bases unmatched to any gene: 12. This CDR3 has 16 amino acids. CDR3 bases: TGTGCCAGTAGTAAACGGACTAGCAGGGGAGGGGAGACCCAGTACTTC. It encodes CASSKRTSRGGETQYF.

The CDR3, as DNA: TGTGCCACCAGGGCTAGCGGGAACTACGAGCAGTACGTC. Protein: CATRASGNYEQYV. The rearrangement links TRBV15 to TRBJ2-7; 9 bases match TRBD2. The CDR3 is 13 amino acids. Germline loops: CDR1 LNHNV, CDR2 YYDKDF (reference sequence). V gave up 6 bases and J gave up 3 bases; unmatched junction bases: 3.

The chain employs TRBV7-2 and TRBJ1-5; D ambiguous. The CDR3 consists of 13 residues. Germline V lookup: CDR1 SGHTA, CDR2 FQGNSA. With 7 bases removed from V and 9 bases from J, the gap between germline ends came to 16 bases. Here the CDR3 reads CASNSGSSGPQHF. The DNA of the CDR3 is TGTGCCAGCAACTCCGGGTCCTCGGGGCCCCAGCATTTT.

The CDR3 nucleotides read TGTGCCAGCAGTATAGGAGACAGGGGGGGTAAGACCCAGTACTTC. It is translated as CASSIGDRGGKTQYF. V is TRBV28 and J is TRBJ2-5; 9 nucleotides match TRBD1. The CDR3 has 15 amino acids. Germline trimming cut 5 bases from V and 6 bases from J; bases unmatched to any gene: 10. Germline V gives CDR1 MDHEN, CDR2 SYDVKM.

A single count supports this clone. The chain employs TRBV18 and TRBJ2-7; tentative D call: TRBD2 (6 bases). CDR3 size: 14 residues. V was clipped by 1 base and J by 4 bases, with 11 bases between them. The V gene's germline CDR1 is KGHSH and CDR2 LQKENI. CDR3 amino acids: CASSPRSGEYEQYF. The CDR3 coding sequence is TGTGCCAGCTCACCACGTTCGGGGGAATACGAGCAGTACTTC.

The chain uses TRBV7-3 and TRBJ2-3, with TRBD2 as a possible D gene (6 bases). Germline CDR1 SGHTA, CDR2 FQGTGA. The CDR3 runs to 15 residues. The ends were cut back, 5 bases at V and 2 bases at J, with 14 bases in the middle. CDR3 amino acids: CASSTLGGVTDTQYF. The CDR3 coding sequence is TGTGCCAGCAGCACTCTAGGCGGGGTCACAGATACGCAGTATTTT.

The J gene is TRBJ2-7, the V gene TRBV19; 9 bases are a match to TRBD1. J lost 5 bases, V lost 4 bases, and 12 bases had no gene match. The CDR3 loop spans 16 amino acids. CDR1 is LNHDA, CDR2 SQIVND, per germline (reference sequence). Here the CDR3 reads CASSTSPGQGYHEQYF. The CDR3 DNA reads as TGTGCCAGTAGTACTAGCCCGGGACAGGGTTACCACGAGCAGTACTTC.